This T cell receptor beta chain was identified in a study of radiation and T cells in renal cell carcinoma. The germline gives CDR1 MNHNS, CDR2 SASEGT. The CDR3 spans 17 residues. V shed 0 bases, J shed 5 bases, and the junction held 7 bases outside the gene matches. Time point: baseline pretreatment blood. Treatment meaning: 15 Gy SBRT to primary tumor, nephrectomy 4 weeks later. This clone was seen only once. Sequencing was performed with immunoSEQ multiplex PCR; in TCRdb, only in-frame clones are kept and a portion is missing. The table includes some 150,000 clones, nearly 90% detected once. The sequencing used blood, collected from a patient whose treatment included radiotherapy and nephrectomy. The sequence was obtained from a woman in her forties or fifties with renal cell carcinoma. This chain joins TRBV6-1 and TRBJ2-3; 11 bases fit TRBD2. The CDR3 coding sequence is TGTGCCAGCAGTGAAGCTTCACTAGCGGGGGCGGGAGATACGCAGTATTTT. It specifies CASSEASLAGAGDTQYF.